Here is one TCR beta chain with its context. Antigen: not known. The sample comes from a study of shared clonotypes between healthy human individuals. Germline lookup yields CDR1 GTSNPN and CDR2 SVGIG (reference sequence). The CDR3 runs to 14 residues. The V end lost 2 bases, the J end lost 2 bases, and 9 bases lay between the germline ends. Data came from immunoSEQ multiplex PCR; TCRdb stores just in-frame clones and leaves some out. The data contain over a million clones, approximately 78% of them singletons. Study conclusions and caveats: Larger estimated richness was generally recorded for naive subsets relative to memory subsets.

The sample taken for sequencing was memory CD4+ T cells from PBMCs. This sample's subset: CD45RA-negative fraction. The sequence came from a man younger than 35 in good health. Some clones in this sample may be carry-over from other donors' samples. V and J are TRBV30 and TRBJ2-2; D not resolved. The CDR3 protein is CAWSKALNTGELFF. The CDR3 DNA reads as TGTGCCTGGAGTAAGGCTTTAAACACCGGGGAGCTGTTTTTT.